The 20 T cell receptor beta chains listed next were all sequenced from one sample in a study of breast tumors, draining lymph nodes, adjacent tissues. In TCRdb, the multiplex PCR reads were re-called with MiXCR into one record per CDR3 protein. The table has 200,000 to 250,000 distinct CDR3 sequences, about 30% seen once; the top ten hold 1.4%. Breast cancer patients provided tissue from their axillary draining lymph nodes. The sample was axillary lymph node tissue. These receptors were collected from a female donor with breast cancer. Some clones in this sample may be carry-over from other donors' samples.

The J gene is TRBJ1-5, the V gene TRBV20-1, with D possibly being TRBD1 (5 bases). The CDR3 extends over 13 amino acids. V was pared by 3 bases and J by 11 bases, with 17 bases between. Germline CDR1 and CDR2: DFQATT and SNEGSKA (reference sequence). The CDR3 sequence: CSASGTDGETQHF. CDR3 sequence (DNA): TGCAGTGCTAGCGGGACGGACGGAGAGACCCAGCATTTT.

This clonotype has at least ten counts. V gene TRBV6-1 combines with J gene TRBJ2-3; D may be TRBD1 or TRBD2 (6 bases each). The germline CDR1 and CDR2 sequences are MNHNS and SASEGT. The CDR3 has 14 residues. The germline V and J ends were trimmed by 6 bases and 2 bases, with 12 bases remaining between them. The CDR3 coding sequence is TGTGCCAGCAGCGGCGGGACAACCACAGATACGCAGTATTTT. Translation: CASSGGTTTDTQYF.

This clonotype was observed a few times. The CDR3 spells CASSSHRGQNTEAFF. The CDR3 region has the DNA TGTGCCAGCAGCTCCCACAGGGGCCAAAACACTGAAGCTTTCTTT. This sequence joins TRBV7-2 and TRBJ1-1, with TRBD1 matching over 7 bases. Germline-derived CDR1 and CDR2 are SGHTA and FQGNSA. The CDR3 sequence is 15 residues long. Losses at the gene ends were 4 bases for V and 2 bases for J; bases not matched to a gene: 7.

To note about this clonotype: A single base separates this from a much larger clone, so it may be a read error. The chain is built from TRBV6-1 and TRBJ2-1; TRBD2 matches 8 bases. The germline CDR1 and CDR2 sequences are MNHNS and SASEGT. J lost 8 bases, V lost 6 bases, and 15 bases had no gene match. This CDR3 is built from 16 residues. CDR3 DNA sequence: TGTGCCAGCAGCGGGGCGGGAGGTCCCACCGAGCATGAGCAGTTCTTC. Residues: CASSGAGGPTEHEQFF.

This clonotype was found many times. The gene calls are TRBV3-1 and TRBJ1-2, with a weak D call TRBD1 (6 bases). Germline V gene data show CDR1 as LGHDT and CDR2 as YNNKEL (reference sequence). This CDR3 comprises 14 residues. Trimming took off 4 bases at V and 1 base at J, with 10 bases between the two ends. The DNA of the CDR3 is TGTGCCAGCAGCCGGACAGATCGTAACTATGGCTACACCTTC. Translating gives CASSRTDRNYGYTF.

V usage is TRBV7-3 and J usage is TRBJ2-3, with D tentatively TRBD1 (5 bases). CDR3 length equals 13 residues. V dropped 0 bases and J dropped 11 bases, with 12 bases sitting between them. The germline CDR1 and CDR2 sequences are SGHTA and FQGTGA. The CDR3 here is CASSLTLDNEQYF. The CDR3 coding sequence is TGTGCCAGCAGCTTAACGTTGGACAATGAGCAGTATTTT.

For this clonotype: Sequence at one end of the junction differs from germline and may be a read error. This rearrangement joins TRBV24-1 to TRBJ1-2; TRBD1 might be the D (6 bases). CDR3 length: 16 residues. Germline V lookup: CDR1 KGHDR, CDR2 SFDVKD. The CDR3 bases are TGTGCCACCAGTGCCTTCGGGACGGGGGGCAACTATAGCTACACCTTC. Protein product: CATSAFGTGGNYSYTF.

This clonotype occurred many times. The CDR3 DNA is TGCAGTGCTAGCGACAGCGGGAGGGGTAGCACAGATACGCAGTATTTT. Protein: CSASDSGRGSTDTQYF. The chain combines TRBV20-1 with TRBJ2-3, with 10 bases identical to TRBD2. Germline V gene lookup returns CDR1 DFQATT and CDR2 SNEGSKA (reference sequence). J lost 0 bases, V lost 3 bases, and 6 bases had no gene match. The CDR3 contains 16 residues.

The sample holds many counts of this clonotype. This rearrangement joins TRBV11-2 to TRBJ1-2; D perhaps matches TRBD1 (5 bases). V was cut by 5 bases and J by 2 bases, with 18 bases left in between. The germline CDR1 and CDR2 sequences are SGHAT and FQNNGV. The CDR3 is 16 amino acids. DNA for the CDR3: TGTGCCAGCAGCCCAGCGGGACTAGGGCAAAACTATGGCTACACCTTC. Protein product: CASSPAGLGQNYGYTF.

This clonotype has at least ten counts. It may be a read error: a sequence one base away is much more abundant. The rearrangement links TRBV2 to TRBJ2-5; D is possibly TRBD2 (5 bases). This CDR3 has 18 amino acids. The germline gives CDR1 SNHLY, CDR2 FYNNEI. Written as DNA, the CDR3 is TGTGCCAGCAGAGGTGATACGCAGCGAGCGGCCCTACAAGAGACCCACTACTTC. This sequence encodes CASRGDTQRAALQETHYF.

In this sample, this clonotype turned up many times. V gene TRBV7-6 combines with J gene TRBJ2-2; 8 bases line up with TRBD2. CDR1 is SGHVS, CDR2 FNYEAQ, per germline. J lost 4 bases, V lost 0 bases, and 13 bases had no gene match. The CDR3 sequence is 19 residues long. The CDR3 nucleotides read TGTGCCAGCAGCTTAGCTGTGGATTGGCGGGAGGACCCCACCGGGGAGCTGTTTTTT. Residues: CASSLAVDWREDPTGELFF. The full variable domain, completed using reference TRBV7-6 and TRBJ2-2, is GAGVSQSPRYKVTKRGQDVALRCDPISGHVSLYWYRQALGQGPEFLTYFNYEAQQDKSGLPNDRFSAERPEGSISTLTIQRTEQRDSAMYRCASSLAVDWREDPTGELFFGEGSRLTVL.

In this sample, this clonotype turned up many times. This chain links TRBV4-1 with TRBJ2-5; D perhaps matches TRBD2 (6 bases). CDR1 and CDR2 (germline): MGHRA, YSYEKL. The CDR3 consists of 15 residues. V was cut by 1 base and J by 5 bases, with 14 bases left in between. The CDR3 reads CASSQVGSPVETQYF. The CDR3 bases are TGCGCCAGCAGCCAAGTCGGGAGTCCTGTGGAGACCCAGTACTTC.

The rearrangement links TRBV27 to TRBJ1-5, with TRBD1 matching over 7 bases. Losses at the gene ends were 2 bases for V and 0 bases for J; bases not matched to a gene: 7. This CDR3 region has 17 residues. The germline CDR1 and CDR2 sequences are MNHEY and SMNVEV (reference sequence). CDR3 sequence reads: CASSLRGTAYSNQPQHF. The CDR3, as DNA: TGTGCCAGCAGTTTAAGAGGGACAGCCTATAGCAATCAGCCCCAGCATTTT.

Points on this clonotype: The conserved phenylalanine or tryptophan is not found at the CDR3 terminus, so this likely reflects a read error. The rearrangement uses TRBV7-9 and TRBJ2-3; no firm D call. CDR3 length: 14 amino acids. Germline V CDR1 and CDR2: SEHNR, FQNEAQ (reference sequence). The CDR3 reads CASSLDVSTDPQYL. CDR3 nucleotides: TGTGCCAGCAGCTTGGATGTTAGCACAGATCCGCAGTATCTT.

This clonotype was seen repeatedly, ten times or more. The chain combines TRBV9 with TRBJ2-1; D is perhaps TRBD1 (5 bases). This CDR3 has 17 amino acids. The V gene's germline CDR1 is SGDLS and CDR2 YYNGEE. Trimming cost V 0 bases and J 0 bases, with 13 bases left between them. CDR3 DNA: TGTGCCAGCAGCGTAGCCCCTGACAGCTACTCCTACAATGAGCAGTTCTTC. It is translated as CASSVAPDSYSYNEQFF.

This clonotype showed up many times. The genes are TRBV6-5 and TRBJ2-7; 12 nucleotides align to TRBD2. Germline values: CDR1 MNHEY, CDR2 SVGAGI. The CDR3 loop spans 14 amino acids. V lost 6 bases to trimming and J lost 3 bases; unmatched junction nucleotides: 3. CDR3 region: CASRSTSGSYEQYF. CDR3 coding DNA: TGTGCCAGCAGATCGACTAGCGGGAGCTACGAGCAGTACTTC.

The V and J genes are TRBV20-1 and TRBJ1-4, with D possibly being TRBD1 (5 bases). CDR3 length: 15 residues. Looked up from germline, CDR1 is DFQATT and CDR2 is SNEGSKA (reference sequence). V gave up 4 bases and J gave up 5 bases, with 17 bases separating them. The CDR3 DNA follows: TGCAGTGCTACCCGGGGCGGGAGGGCCAATGAAAAACTGTTTTTT. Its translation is CSATRGGRANEKLFF.

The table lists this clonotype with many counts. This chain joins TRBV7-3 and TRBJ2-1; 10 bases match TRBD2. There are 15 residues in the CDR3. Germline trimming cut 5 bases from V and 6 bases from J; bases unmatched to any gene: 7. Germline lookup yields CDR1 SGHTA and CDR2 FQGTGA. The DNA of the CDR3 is TGTGCCAGCAGCCCCAGGACTAGCGGTCGCAATGAGCAGTTCTTC. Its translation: CASSPRTSGRNEQFF.

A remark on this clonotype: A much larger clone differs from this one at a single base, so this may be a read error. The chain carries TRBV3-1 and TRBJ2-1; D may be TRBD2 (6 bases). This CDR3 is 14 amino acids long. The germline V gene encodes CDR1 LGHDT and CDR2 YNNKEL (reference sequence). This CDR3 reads CPSSPGLGKNEQFF. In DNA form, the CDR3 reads TGTCCCAGCAGCCCGGGACTGGGTAAGAATGAGCAGTTCTTC.

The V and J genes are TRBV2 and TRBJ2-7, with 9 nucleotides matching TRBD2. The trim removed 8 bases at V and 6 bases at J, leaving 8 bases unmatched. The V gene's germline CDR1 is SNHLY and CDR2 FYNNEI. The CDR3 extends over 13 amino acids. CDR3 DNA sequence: TGTGCCAGCGGGGCCAGCGGGGGGTGCGAGCAGTACTTC. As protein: CASGASGGCEQYF.